The entry that follows covers one T cell receptor (beta chain) sequence. This specimen comes from a study of blood T cell repertoires in COVID-19. Produced via immunoSEQ multiplex PCR; TCRdb's table is partial and in-frame only. The table has some 450,000 clones, 88% seen once. The germline V gene has CDR1 LGHNA and CDR2 YNFKEQ. The CDR3 is 12 amino acids. Trimming stripped 4 bases from V and 6 bases from J, with 10 bases between. The chain joins TRBV4-2 to TRBJ2-7; a possible D gene is TRBD1 (5 bases). This receptor was taken from a woman in her forties or fifties with COVID-19, enrolled during active disease. The sample was peripheral blood. The CDR3 reads CASSPQGLEQYF. The CDR3 DNA is TGTGCCAGCAGCCCCCAGGGTCTCGAGCAGTACTTC.